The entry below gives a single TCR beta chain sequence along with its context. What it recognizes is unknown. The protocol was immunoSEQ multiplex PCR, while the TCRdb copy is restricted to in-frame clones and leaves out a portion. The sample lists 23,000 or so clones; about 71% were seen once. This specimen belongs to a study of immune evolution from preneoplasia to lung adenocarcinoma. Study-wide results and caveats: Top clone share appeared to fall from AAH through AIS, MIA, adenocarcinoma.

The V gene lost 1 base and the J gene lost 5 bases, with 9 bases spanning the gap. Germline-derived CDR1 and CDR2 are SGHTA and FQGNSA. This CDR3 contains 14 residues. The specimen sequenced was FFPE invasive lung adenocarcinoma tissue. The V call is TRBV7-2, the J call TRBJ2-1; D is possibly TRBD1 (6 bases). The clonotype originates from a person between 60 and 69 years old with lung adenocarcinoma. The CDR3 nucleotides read TGTGCCAGCAGCTTAGGACAGGCCAACAATGAGCAGTTCTTC. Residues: CASSLGQANNEQFF.